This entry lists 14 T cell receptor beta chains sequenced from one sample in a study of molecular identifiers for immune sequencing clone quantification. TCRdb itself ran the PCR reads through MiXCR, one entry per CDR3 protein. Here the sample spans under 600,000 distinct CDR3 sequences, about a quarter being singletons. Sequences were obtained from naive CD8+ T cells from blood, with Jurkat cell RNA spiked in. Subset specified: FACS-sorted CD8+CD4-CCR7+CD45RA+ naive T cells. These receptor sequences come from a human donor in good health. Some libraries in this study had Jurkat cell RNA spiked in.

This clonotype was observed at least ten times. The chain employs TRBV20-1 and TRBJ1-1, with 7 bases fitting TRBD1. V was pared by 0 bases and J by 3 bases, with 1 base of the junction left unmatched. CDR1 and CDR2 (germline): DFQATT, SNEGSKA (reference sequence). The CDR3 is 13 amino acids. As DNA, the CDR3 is TGCAGTGCTAGAGAACAGGGGTACACTGAAGCTTTCTTT. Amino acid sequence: CSAREQGYTEAFF.

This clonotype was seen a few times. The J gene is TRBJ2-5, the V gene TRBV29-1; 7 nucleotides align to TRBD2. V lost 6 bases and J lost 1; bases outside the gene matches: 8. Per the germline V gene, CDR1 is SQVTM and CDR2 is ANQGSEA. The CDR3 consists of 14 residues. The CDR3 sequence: CSVALGGIQETQYF. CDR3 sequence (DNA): TGCAGCGTAGCCCTGGGGGGGATCCAAGAGACCCAGTACTTC.

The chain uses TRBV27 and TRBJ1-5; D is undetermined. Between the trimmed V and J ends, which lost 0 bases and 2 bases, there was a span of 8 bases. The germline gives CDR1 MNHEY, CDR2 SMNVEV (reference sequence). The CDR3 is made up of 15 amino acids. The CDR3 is CASSLSTSGNQPQHF. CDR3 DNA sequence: TGTGCCAGCAGTTTATCGACATCTGGCAATCAGCCCCAGCATTTT.

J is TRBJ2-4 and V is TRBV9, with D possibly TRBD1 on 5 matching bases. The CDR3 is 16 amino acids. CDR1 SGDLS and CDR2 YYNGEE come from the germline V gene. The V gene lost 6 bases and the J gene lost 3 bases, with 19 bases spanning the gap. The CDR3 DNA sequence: TGTGCCAGCAAGATTGGCAGGGTCATGAACAAAAACATTCAGTACTTC. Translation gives CASKIGRVMNKNIQYF.

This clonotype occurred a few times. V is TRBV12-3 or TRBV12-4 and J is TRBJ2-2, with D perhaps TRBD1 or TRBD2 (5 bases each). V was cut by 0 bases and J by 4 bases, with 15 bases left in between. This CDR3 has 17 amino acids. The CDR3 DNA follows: TGTGCCAGCAGTTTAGCTTCCCACCGGGACGGCACCGGGGAGCTGTTTTTT. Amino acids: CASSLASHRDGTGELFF.

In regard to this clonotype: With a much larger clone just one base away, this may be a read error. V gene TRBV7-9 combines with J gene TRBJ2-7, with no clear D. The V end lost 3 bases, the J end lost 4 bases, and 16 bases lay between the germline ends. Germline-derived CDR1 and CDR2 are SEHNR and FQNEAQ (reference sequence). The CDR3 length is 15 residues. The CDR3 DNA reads TGTGCCAGCAGCTTCGTGCTGGGTCAAGAGTACGAGCAGTACTTC. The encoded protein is CASSFVLGQEYEQYF.

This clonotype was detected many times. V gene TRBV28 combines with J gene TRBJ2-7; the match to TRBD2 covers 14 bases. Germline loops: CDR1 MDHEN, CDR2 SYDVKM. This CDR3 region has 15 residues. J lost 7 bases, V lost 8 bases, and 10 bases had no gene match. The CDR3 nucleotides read TGTGCCAGCTCCATGACTAGCGGGAGGGCCCGGGAGCAGTACTTC. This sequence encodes CASSMTSGRAREQYF.

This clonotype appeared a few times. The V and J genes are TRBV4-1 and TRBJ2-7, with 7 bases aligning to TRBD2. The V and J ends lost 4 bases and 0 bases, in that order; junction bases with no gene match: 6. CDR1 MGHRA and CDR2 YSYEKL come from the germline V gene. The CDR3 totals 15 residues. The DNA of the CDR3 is TGCGCCAGCAGCCTGACCGGGACTAACTCCTACGAGCAGTACTTC. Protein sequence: CASSLTGTNSYEQYF.

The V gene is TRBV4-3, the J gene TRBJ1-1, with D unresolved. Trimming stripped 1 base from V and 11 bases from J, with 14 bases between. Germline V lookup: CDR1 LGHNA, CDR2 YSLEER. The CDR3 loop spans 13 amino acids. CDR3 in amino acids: CASSQGHGVPAFF. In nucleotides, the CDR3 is TGCGCCAGCAGCCAAGGTCATGGAGTGCCCGCTTTCTTT.

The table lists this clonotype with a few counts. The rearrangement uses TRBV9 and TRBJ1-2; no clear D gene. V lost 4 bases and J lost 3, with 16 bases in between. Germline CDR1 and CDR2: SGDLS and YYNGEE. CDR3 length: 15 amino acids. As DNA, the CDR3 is TGTGCCAGCAGCCCAGGCGAGGGTTACGACTATGGCTACACCTTC. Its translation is CASSPGEGYDYGYTF.

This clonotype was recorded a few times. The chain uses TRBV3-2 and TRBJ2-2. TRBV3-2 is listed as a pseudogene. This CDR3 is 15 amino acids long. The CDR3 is CASSQEAQNTGELFF. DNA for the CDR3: TGTGCCAGCAGCCAAGAGGCACAAAACACCGGGGAGCTGTTTTTT.

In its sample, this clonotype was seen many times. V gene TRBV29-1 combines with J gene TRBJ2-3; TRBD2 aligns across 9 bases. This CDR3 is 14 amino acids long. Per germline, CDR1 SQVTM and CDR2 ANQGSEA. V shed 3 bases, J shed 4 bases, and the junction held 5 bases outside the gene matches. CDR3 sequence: CSVDEREAPDTQYF. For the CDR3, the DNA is TGCAGCGTTGATGAGCGGGAGGCCCCAGATACGCAGTATTTT.

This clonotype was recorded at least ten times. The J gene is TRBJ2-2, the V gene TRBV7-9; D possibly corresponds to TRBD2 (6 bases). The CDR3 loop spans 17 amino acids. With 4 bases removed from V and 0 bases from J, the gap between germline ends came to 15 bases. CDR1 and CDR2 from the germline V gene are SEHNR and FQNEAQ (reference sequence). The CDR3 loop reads CASSSSQRVTNTGELFF. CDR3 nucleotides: TGTGCCAGCAGCTCGTCTCAGCGGGTCACGAACACCGGGGAGCTGTTTTTT.

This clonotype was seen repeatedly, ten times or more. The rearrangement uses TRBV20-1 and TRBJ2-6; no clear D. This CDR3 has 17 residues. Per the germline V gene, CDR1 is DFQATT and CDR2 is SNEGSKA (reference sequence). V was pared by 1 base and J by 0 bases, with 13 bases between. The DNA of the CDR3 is TGCAGTGCTAGAGTTCCGGCCACAGACTCTGGGGCCAACGTCCTGACTTTC. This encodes CSARVPATDSGANVLTF.